These 16 T cell receptor beta chains were all obtained from the same sample, sequenced in a study of T cells after somatic rescue of genetic block. Repertoires were generated with immunoSEQ multiplex PCR, while TCRdb's copy carries only in-frame clones and drops some. Of 110,000 or so clones in the sample, around nine tenths were seen once. The specimen sequenced was peripheral blood mononuclear cells (PBMCs). The receptors stem from a woman younger than 35.

The chain is built from TRBV6-6 and TRBJ1-2; D may be TRBD1 (5 bases). Trimming stripped 6 bases from V and 5 bases from J, with 16 bases between. Germline assignment: CDR1 MNHNY and CDR2 SVGAGI (reference sequence). The CDR3 is 14 residues long. The CDR3 loop is CASRRGGTAYGYTF. The CDR3 nucleotides read TGTGCCAGCAGACGTGGAGGGACGGCGTATGGCTACACCTTC.

The CDR3 region is CASSRRTGAGYKGSRDTEAFF. DNA of the CDR3: TGCGCCAGCAGCCGCCGTACGGGCGCAGGCTATAAGGGGTCTAGGGACACTGAAGCTTTCTTT. The chain recombines TRBV4-3 with TRBJ1-1, with D possibly matching TRBD1 (5 bases). Germline V CDR1 and CDR2: LGHNA, YSLEER. The CDR3 loop spans 21 amino acids. Trimming pared 4 bases from V and 3 bases from J, leaving 33 bases between.

The chain is built from TRBV10-3 and TRBJ1-2; unclear D gene. CDR3 length: 13 residues. Germline V gives CDR1 ENHRY, CDR2 SYGVKD. V was cut by 2 bases and J by 7 bases, with 11 bases left in between. CDR3 nucleotide sequence: TGTGCCATCAGTGAGAACGGGTTAAGTGGCTACACCTTC. Translated, it gives CAISENGLSGYTF.

This sequence joins TRBV30 and TRBJ1-5, with 7 bases that match TRBD1. This CDR3 spans 15 amino acids. CDR1 and CDR2 (germline): GTSNPN, SVGIG (reference sequence). V trimming: 4 bases; J trimming: 5 bases; junction bases outside the gene matches: 11. The CDR3 DNA reads TGTGCCTGGACCCAAGGGGGCAGTCTGCATCAGCCCCAGCATTTT. Translated: CAWTQGGSLHQPQHF.

The chain uses TRBV6-5 and TRBJ2-1; the D is unclear. CDR3 length: 11 residues. V lost 5 bases and J 6 bases, leaving 5 bases between the germline ends. The germline gives CDR1 MNHEY, CDR2 SVGAGI. CDR3 protein: CASSASNEQFF. The DNA of the CDR3 is TGTGCCAGCAGTGCCTCCAATGAGCAGTTCTTC.

This chain connects TRBV13 to TRBJ2-5; TRBD2 agrees at 8 bases. The germline gives CDR1 PRHDT, CDR2 FYEKMQ (reference sequence). The CDR3 loop spans 15 amino acids. The junction had 5 bases not matched to a gene; V was cut back by 5 bases and J by 0 bases. CDR3 residues: CASSLRGANQETQYF. CDR3 sequence (DNA): TGTGCCAGCAGCCTGCGGGGGGCCAACCAAGAGACCCAGTACTTC.

This clone was recorded only once. This chain joins TRBV6-1 and TRBJ1-4; D unclear. This CDR3 contains 16 residues. The germline CDR1 and CDR2 sequences are MNHNS and SASEGT. V shed 2 bases and J shed 8 bases, with 18 bases lying between them. CDR3 DNA sequence: TGTGCCAGCAGTGAAACGGCCAGCCTAATCGACGAAAAACTGTTTTTT. Translated, it gives CASSETASLIDEKLFF.

This sequence joins TRBV7-9 and TRBJ1-4; weak D call: TRBD1 (6 bases). Germline V CDR1 and CDR2: SEHNR, FQNEAQ (reference sequence). V was shortened by 4 bases and J by 0 bases, with 9 bases between the two germline ends. The CDR3 runs to 15 residues. The CDR3 sequence is CASSSGEATNEKLFF. CDR3 DNA sequence: TGTGCCAGCAGCTCAGGGGAAGCAACTAATGAAAAACTGTTTTTT.

The CDR3 is CASSLGSSGGLNEQYF. The CDR3 DNA follows: TGTGCCAGCAGCTTAGGCTCTAGCGGGGGACTAAATGAGCAGTACTTC. The chain uses TRBV7-2 and TRBJ2-7, with 10 bases matching TRBD2. The CDR3 has 16 residues. V lost 1 base and J lost 7; bases outside the gene matches: 10. Germline CDR1 and CDR2: SGHTA and FQGNSA.

J is TRBJ1-2 and V is TRBV11-3; tentative D call: TRBD1 (5 bases). The length of the CDR3 is 13 residues. Per germline, CDR1 SGHNT and CDR2 YENEEA. V was cut by 1 base and J by 6 bases, with 9 bases left in between. CDR3 region: CASSLGQTDGYTF. CDR3 in DNA: TGTGCCAGCAGCTTAGGACAGACCGATGGCTACACCTTC.

This sequence joins TRBV9 and TRBJ2-1, with TRBD1 identical over 7 bases. The CDR3 has 16 residues. Trimming took 4 bases from V and 4 from J; bases not matched to a gene: 11. Germline CDR1 is SGDLS and CDR2 is YYNGEE. For the CDR3, the DNA is TGTGCCAGCAGCCCGCGGACAGGCCTTCTGTACAATGAGCAGTTCTTC. This sequence encodes CASSPRTGLLYNEQFF.

This chain connects TRBV10-1 to TRBJ2-6; D gene uncertain. Germline values: CDR1 WNHNN, CDR2 SYGVQD (reference sequence). The germline V and J ends were trimmed by 10 bases and 0 bases, with 13 bases remaining between them. The CDR3 length is 15 residues. DNA of the CDR3: TGCGCCACCATCTCGATGGACTCTGGGGCCAACGTCCTGACTTTC. Translation: CATISMDSGANVLTF.

The chain joins TRBV6-1 to TRBJ2-5, with 7 bases lining up with TRBD2. The CDR3 spans 15 residues. Trimming removed 0 bases from V and 1 base from J; junction bases left unmatched: 2. The V gene's germline CDR1 is MNHNS and CDR2 SASEGT. CDR3 coding DNA: TGTGCCAGCAGTGAAGCGGGGGGGGTCCAAGAGACCCAGTACTTC. Its protein product is CASSEAGGVQETQYF.

The genes are TRBV11-2 and TRBJ2-3; 13 positions agree with TRBD2. The CDR3 length is 17 residues. CDR1 and CDR2 from the germline V gene are SGHAT and FQNNGV. V was pared by 3 bases and J by 3 bases, with 6 bases of the junction left unmatched. The CDR3 bases are TGTGCCAGCAGCTTTACTAGCGGGGGGGCGAGAACAGATACGCAGTATTTT. Its translation: CASSFTSGGARTDTQYF.

The V call is TRBV6-6, the J call TRBJ2-1; tentatively, D is TRBD2 (5 bases). The V end was cut by 0 bases, the J end by 0 bases, with 9 bases between. The CDR3 runs 16 residues. Germline V gene sequence: CDR1 MNHNY, CDR2 SVGAGI (reference sequence). CDR3 in DNA: TGTGCCAGCAGTTACTCTGGACTGAGCTCCTACAATGAGCAGTTCTTC. Encoded protein: CASSYSGLSSYNEQFF.

This chain uses TRBV11-2 with TRBJ2-3, with a tentative D call TRBD2 (5 bases). Germline CDR1 SGHAT, CDR2 FQNNGV. The CDR3 covers 17 residues. The V end lost 6 bases, the J end lost 6 bases, and 25 bases lay between the germline ends. The CDR3 here is CASRPGRYSATRDTQYF. The CDR3 DNA reads as TGTGCCAGCAGACCGGGGAGATACTCGGCAACCAGGGATACGCAGTATTTT.